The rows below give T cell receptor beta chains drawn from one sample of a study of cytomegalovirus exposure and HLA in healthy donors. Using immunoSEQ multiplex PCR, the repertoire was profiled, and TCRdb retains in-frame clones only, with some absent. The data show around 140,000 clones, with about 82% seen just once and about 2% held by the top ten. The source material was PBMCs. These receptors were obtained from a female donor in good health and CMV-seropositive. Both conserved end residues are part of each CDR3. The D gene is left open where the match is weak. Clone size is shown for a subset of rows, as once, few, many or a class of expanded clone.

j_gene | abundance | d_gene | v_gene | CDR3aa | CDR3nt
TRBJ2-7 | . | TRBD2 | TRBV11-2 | CASSLVGLAGISYEQYF | TGTGCCAGCAGCTTAGTGGGGCTAGCGGGGATCTCCTACGAGCAGTACTTC
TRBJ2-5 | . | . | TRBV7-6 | CASSRDTGWETQYF | TGTGCCAGCAGCCGAGACACAGGGTGGGAGACCCAGTACTTC
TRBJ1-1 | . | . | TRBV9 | CASSTRFGGEAFF | TGTGCCAGCAGCACCCGTTTTGGAGGTGAAGCTTTCTTT
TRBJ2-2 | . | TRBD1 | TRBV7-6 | CASSPRQGGETGELFF | TGTGCCAGCAGCCCACGACAGGGTGGTGAGACCGGGGAGCTGTTTTTT
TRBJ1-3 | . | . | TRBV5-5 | CASSQGGSGNTIYF | TGTGCCAGCAGCCAAGGGGGCTCTGGAAACACCATATATTTT
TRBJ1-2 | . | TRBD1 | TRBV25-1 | CASSAVPGQGDYGYTF | TGTGCCAGCAGCGCCGTTCCGGGACAGGGGGACTATGGCTACACCTTC
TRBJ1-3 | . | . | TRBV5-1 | CASSSTAGNTIYF | TGCGCCAGCAGCTCGACAGCTGGAAACACCATATATTTT
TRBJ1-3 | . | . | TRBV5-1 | CASSLDTGGNTIYF | TGCGCCAGCAGCTTGGACACAGGGGGAAACACCATATATTTT
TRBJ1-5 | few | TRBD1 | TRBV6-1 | CASRGQEASNQPQHF | TGTGCCAGCAGGGGACAGGAGGCTAGCAATCAGCCCCAGCATTTT
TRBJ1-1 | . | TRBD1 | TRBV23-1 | CASNRTGQDEAFF | TGCGCCAGCAATAGGACAGGGCAGGATGAAGCTTTCTTT